This TCR beta chain was found in a study of shared clonotypes between healthy human individuals. This clone was observed many times. As yet, its antigen is unknown. Study-wide findings and caveats: Rarefaction exposed incomplete sorted-subset sequencing despite large depth.

Method: immunoSEQ multiplex PCR; TCRdb's copy keeps in-frame clones and lacks some. Of over 2,000,000 clones listed, 93% are singletons. This CDR3 region has 13 residues. The ends lost 8 bases at V and 0 bases at J; junction bases unmatched: 3. CDR1 is SEHNR and CDR2 is FQNEAQ in the germline V gene (reference sequence). CD45RO negativity and positive selection for CCR7 defined naive CD8 cells, a population that excluded terminally differentiated effector memory CD45RA+ cells. This sequence was found in a man younger than 35 in good health. Some clones in this sample may be carry-over from other donors' samples. Specimen: naive CD8+ T cells from PBMCs. This chain links TRBV7-9 with TRBJ1-2, with TRBD1 matching over 7 bases. CDR3 sequence: CASLGTANYGYTF. The CDR3 DNA follows: TGTGCCAGCCTCGGGACAGCTAACTATGGCTACACCTTC.